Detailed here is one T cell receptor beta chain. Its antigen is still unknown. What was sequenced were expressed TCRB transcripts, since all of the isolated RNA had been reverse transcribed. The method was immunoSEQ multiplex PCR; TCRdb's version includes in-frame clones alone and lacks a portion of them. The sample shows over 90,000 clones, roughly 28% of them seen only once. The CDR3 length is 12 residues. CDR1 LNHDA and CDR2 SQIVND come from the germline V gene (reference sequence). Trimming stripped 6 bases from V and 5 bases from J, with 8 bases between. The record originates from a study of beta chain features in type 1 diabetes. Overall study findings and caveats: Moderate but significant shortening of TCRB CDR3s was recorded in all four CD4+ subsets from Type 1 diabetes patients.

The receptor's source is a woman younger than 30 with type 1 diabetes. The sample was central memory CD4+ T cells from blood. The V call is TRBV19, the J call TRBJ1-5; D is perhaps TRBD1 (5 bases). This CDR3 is CASRDSHQPQHF. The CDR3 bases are TGTGCCAGTAGAGACAGCCATCAGCCCCAGCATTTT.